This T cell receptor (beta chain) emerged from a study of shared clonotypes between healthy human individuals. Findings of the study overall: A limitation of the genetic and exposure-history diversity represented arose from few donors.

About this clone: Its cognate antigen is unknown.

TCRdb's table, derived via immunoSEQ multiplex PCR, lists solely in-frame clones and lacks some. The repertoire has about 450,000 clones, about 85% of them found once; the top ten carry over 10%. The CDR3 has 14 residues. V lost 3 bases and J lost 6, with 14 bases in between. CDR1 and CDR2 from the germline V gene are PRHDT and FYEKMQ (reference sequence). Sample: PBMCs. The sequence was obtained from a woman aged 40-49 years in good health. Some clones in this sample may be carry-over from other donors' samples. The chain combines TRBV13 with TRBJ1-2; tentative D call: TRBD1 (5 bases). CDR3 nucleotide sequence: TGTGCCAGCAGCTTTGGGGGTTTTTCGCATGGCTACACCTTC. As protein: CASSFGGFSHGYTF.